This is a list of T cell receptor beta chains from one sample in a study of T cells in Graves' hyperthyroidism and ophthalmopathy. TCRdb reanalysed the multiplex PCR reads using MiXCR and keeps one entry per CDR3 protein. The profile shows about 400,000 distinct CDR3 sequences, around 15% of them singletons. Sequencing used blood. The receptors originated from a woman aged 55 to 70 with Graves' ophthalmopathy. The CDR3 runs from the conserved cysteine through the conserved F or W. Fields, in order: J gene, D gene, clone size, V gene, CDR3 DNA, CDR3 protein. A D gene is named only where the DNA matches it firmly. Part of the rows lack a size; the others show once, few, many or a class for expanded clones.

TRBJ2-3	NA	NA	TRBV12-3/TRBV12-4	TGTGCCAGCAGTTTACGGCGTGGCCCAGATACGCAGTATTTT	CASSLRRGPDTQYF
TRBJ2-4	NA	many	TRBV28	TGTGCCAGCAGTCCGGCTGAGGACATTCAGTACTTC	CASSPAEDIQYF
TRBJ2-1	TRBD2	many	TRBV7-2	TGTGCCAGCAGCTGGTTCGCCGCTAGAAAAGCGGGAGAGTACAATGAGCAGTTCTTC	CASSWFAARKAGEYNEQFF
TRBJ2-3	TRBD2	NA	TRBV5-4	TGTGCCAGCAGTTTTCCTAGCGGCAACACAGATACGCAGTATTTT	CASSFPSGNTDTQYF
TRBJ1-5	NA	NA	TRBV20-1	TGCAGTGCTAAGATGGTTGGGTCCCAGCATTTT	CSAKMVGSQHF
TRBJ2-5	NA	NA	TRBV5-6	TGTGCCAGCAGCTTGGGAGGGAGCCGGGAGACCCAGTACTTC	CASSLGGSRETQYF
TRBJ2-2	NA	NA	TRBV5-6	TGTGCCAGCAGCTTGCGGGGGCCCTTCACCGGGGAGCTGTTTTTT	CASSLRGPFTGELFF
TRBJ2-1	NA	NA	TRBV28	TGTGCCATATCAGCCAGGCGATTCAATGAGCAGTTCTTC	CAISARRFNEQFF
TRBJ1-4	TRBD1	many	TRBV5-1	TGCGCCAGCAGCTCCGGGACAGGGCGTGAAAAACTGTTTTTT	CASSSGTGREKLFF
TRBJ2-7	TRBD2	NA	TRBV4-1	TGCGCCAGCAGCCCCGGGGTAGCGGGAGGCGGCGAGCAGTACTTC	CASSPGVAGGGEQYF
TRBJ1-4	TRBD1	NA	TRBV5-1	TGCGCCAGCAGCCATACGGGACAGCGTAATGAAAAACTGTTTTTT	CASSHTGQRNEKLFF
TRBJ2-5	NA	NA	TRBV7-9	TGTGCCAGCAGCACCCGACGGGGGACGGAGACCCGGTACTTC	CASSTRRGTETRYF
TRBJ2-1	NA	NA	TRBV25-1	TGTGCCAGCAGTGATGGCCAGGGGGGAAACAATGAGCAGTTCTTC	CASSDGQGGNNEQFF
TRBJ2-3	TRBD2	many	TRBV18	TGTGCCAGCTCACCTGGGGCGGGAGTAACAGATACGCAGTATTTT	CASSPGAGVTDTQYF
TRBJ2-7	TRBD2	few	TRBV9	TGTGCCAGCAGCGACGGGACTAGCCTTTACGAGCAGTACTTC	CASSDGTSLYEQYF
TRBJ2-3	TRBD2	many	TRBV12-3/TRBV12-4	TGTGCCAGCAGTTTAGCGGGGACTAGCGCTAGAACAGATACGCAGTATTTT	CASSLAGTSARTDTQYF
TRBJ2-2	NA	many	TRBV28	TGTGCCAGCAGTGTACCTCTGATCAGGTCCGCGTGGAACACCGGGGAGCTGTTTTTT	CASSVPLIRSAWNTGELFF
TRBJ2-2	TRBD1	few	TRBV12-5	TGTGCTAGTGGTTTAGGACAGGGGAAGATCGGGGGGCTGTTTTTT	CASGLGQGKIGGLFF
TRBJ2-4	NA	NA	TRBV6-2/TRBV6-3	TGTGCCAGCAGTTACTCGAGTCGGTTTAATAACATTCAGTACTTC	CASSYSSRFNNIQYF
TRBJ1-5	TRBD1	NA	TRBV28	TGTGCCAGCAGTCCCCCCCCAGGGGGGGGTCAGCCCCAGCATTTT	CASSPPPGGGQPQHF
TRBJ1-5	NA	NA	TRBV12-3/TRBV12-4	TGTGCCAGCACCCTAAGGAGGGGTAATAGCAATCAGCCCCAGCATTTT	CASTLRRGNSNQPQHF
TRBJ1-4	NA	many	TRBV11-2	TGTGCCAGCAGCTTAGTTACTGAAAAACTGTTTTTT	CASSLVTEKLFF
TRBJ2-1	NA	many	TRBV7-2	TGTGCCAGCAGCTTAAGAGCAGGGGATCCCTACAATGAGCAGTTCTTC	CASSLRAGDPYNEQFF
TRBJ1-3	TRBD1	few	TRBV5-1	TGCGCCAGCAGTCCCGGGACAGGGGGTTCGGGAAACACCATATATTTT	CASSPGTGGSGNTIYF
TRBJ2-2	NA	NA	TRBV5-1	TGCGCCGGACAGGACGGGACGAGCACCGGGGGGCTGTTTTTT	CAGQDGTSTGGLFF
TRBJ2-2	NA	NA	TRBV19	TGTGCCAGTAGTCCAGAGGGGGGCAGCTTGACCGGGGAGCTGTTTTTT	CASSPEGGSLTGELFF
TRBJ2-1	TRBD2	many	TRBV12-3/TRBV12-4	TGTGCCAGCAGAAGACTAGCGGGGAACAATGAGCAGTTCTTC	CASRRLAGNNEQFF
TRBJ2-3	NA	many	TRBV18	TGTGCCAGCTCACCACTTACAGGGCAGGGCACAGATACGCAGTATTTT	CASSPLTGQGTDTQYF
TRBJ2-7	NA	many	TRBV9	TGTGCCAGCAGTCTGGAAGGGGCAGGGACCGAGCAGTACTTC	CASSLEGAGTEQYF
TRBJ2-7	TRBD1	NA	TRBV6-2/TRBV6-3	TGTGCCAGCAATAGACAGGGCGAACACGAGCAGTACTTC	CASNRQGEHEQYF
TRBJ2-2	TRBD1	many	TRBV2	TGTGCCAGCAGGCTCCCCCGGGACAGCGGCACCGGGGAGCTGTTTTTT	CASRLPRDSGTGELFF
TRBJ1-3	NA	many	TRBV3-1	TGTGCCAGCAGCCATACCCTCCCGGCACCTGGAAACACCATATATTTT	CASSHTLPAPGNTIYF
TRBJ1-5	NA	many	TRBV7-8	TGTGCCAGCAGCAAAGTCCGGGGCCAGCCCCAGCATTTT	CASSKVRGQPQHF
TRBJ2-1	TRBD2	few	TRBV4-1	TGCGCCAGCAGCCAAGAGGCCTCGGGGGGGCAGTTCTTC	CASSQEASGGQFF
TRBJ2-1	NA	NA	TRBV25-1	TGTGCCAGCAGTGAATTCCCCCGGGGGGCGAGGGCCTGCAATGAGCAGTTCTTC	CASSEFPRGARACNEQFF
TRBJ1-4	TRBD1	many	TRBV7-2	TGTGCCAGCAGCGGGACAGGGAATGAAAAACTGTTTTTT	CASSGTGNEKLFF
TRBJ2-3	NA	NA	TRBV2	TGTGCCAGCAGTGGGGGGGGGGCCCCAGATACGCAGTATTTT	CASSGGGAPDTQYF
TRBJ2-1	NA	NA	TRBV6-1	TGTGCCAGCTGGACCGGGAGCCCTTTTGAGCAGTTCTTC	CASWTGSPFEQFF
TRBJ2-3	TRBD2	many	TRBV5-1	TGCGCCAGCAGCCCCACTAGCGAAGGCACAGATACGCAGTATTTT	CASSPTSEGTDTQYF
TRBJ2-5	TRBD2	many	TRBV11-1	TGTGCCAGCAGACCCAAAAGCGGGAGGAGACAGGAGACCCAGTACTTC	CASRPKSGRRQETQYF